This TCR beta chain was recorded in a study of blood T cell repertoires in COVID-19. Background on the study: Sample material is recorded as cDNA or gDNA derived from T cells, B-cell-depleted T cells, or PBMCs.

Trimming removed 0 bases from V and 3 bases from J; junction bases left unmatched: 7. Germline-derived CDR1 and CDR2 are SGHTS and YDEGEE. The length of the CDR3 is 18 residues. The repertoire was sequenced with immunoSEQ multiplex PCR; TCRdb's copy has only in-frame clones and lacks some. The sample contains just over 300,000 clones, around 85% of which appear only once. The cohort comprised adults aged roughly 18 to 100 years residing in approximately 25 US areas. The receptor comes from a man in his thirties or forties who had recovered from COVID-19. V and J are TRBV5-8 and TRBJ2-5; 14 bases are a match to TRBD2. Sequenced input: PBMCs or T cells enriched from blood (not recorded which). The CDR3 spells CASSLVLTSGGAEETQYF. As DNA, the CDR3 is TGTGCCAGCAGCTTGGTCTTGACTAGCGGGGGGGCTGAAGAGACCCAGTACTTC.